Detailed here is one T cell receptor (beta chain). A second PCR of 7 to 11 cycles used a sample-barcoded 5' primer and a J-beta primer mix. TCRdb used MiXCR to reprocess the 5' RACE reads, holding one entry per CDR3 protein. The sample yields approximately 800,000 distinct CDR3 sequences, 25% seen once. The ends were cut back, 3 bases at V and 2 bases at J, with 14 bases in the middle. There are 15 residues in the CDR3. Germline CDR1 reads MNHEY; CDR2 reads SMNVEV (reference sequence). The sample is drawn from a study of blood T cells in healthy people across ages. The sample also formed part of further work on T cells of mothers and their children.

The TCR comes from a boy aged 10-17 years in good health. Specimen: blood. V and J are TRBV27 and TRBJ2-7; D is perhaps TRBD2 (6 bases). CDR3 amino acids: CASSLGGTRTYEQYF. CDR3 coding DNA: TGTGCCAGCAGTTTGGGCGGGACCAGAACCTACGAGCAGTACTTC.